The rows below give T cell receptor beta chains drawn from one sample of a study of T cell responses to AZD1222 COVID-19 vaccine. Sequenced by immunoSEQ multiplex PCR; TCRdb stores in-frame clones only, minus some. The table has about 49,000 clones, around four fifths seen once; the top ten hold 20% to 25%. The sample was peripheral blood, taken on day 0 of MenACWY control vaccination. These receptors were obtained from an adult in good health. CDR3s include the opening cysteine and the closing phenylalanine or tryptophan. D genes are given only for firm matches. Only some rows state a clone size, as once, few, many or a class for expanded clones.

-	TRBV19	TRBJ2-2	TRBD2	CASTPTSVGTGELFF	TGTGCCAGTACTCCGACTAGCGTCGGGACCGGGGAGCTGTTTTTT
-	TRBV14	TRBJ2-5	TRBD1	CASSLYRGLETQYF	TGTGCCAGCAGCCTTTACAGGGGGCTAGAGACCCAGTACTTC
once	TRBV12-3/TRBV12-4	TRBJ2-7	-	CASSLYGGNEQYF	TGTGCCAGCAGTTTATACGGTGGCAACGAGCAGTACTTC
-	TRBV3-1/TRBV3-2	TRBJ1-5	TRBD1	CASSRTGQSNQPQHF	TGTGCCAGCAGCCGCACGGGACAGAGCAATCAGCCCCAGCATTTT
-	TRBV5-1	TRBJ1-5	-	CASSLGTNQPQHF	TGCGCCAGCAGCTTGGGGACCAATCAGCCCCAGCATTTT
few	TRBV19	TRBJ1-6	-	CASSWGRELSPLHF	TGTGCCAGTAGTTGGGGTAGAGAACTCTCACCCCTCCACTTT
-	TRBV7-2	TRBJ2-7	TRBD2	CASSLVAGGSYEQYF	TGTGCCAGCAGCTTAGTTGCGGGGGGATCCTACGAGCAGTACTTC
-	TRBV7-9	TRBJ1-6	TRBD1	CASSTDRDYNSPLHF	TGTGCCAGCAGCACGGACAGGGACTATAATTCACCCCTCCACTTT
-	TRBV19	TRBJ1-1	-	CASSIQGMNTEAFF	TGTGCCAGTAGTATACAGGGGATGAACACTGAAGCTTTCTTT
-	TRBV24-1	TRBJ1-2	-	CATSDLPGYGYTF	TGTGCCACCAGTGATTTGCCGGGCTATGGCTACACCTTC
-	TRBV10-3	TRBJ2-1	TRBD2	CAISESSGGGDNEQFF	TGTGCCATCAGTGAGTCATCCGGGGGGGGCGACAATGAGCAGTTCTTC
-	TRBV18	TRBJ2-7	TRBD2	CASSPGWLAGSYEQYF	TGTGCCAGCTCACCAGGTTGGCTAGCGGGATCCTACGAGCAGTACTTC
few	TRBV7-9	TRBJ1-4	-	CASSSPAEKLFF	TGTGCCAGCAGCTCCCCGGCGGAAAAACTGTTTTTT
-	TRBV30	TRBJ2-7	TRBD2	CARFSGRLTYEQYF	TGTGCCCGATTTAGCGGGAGGTTAACCTACGAGCAGTACTTC
few	TRBV7-8	TRBJ1-4	-	CASSLTEWEKLFF	TGTGCCAGCAGCCTGACAGAGTGGGAAAAACTGTTTTTT
-	TRBV5-6	TRBJ1-2	-	CASSLEWGSLPRGYTF	TGTGCCAGCAGCTTGGAGTGGGGGTCTCTCCCCCGGGGCTACACCTTC
-	TRBV27	TRBJ2-7	-	CASSLEGGSYEQYF	TGTGCCAGCAGTTTAGAGGGGGGCTCCTACGAGCAGTACTTC
-	TRBV5-5	TRBJ2-2	TRBD2	CASSLAGGAGSGELFF	TGTGCCAGCAGCTTGGCCGGGGGGGCGGGATCCGGGGAGCTGTTTTTT
-	TRBV19	TRBJ1-2	TRBD1	CASSMGQGALGYTF	TGTGCCAGTAGTATGGGACAGGGGGCGCTTGGCTACACCTTC
-	TRBV10-3	TRBJ1-4	TRBD1	CAISESGGNEKLFF	TGTGCCATCAGTGAGTCAGGGGGCAATGAAAAACTGTTTTTT
-	TRBV3-1/TRBV3-2	TRBJ1-2	-	CASSPWGGEGYTF	TGTGCCAGCAGCCCCTGGGGCGGGGAGGGCTACACCTTC
-	TRBV5-1	TRBJ1-1	-	CASKHGGWSTEAFF	TGCGCCAGCAAACACGGAGGTTGGAGCACTGAAGCTTTCTTT
once	TRBV5-1	TRBJ2-1	-	CASSLVSPYNEQFF	TGCGCCAGCAGCTTGGTCTCTCCCTACAATGAGCAGTTCTTC
-	TRBV6-2/TRBV6-3	TRBJ2-2	TRBD2	CASSYSPLLAEPNTGELFF	TGTGCCAGCAGTTACTCTCCCCTACTAGCGGAGCCGAACACCGGGGAGCTGTTTTTT
-	TRBV6-1	TRBJ2-3	-	CASSEISEGLTDTQYF	TGTGCCAGCAGTGAAATCTCAGAGGGGCTCACAGATACGCAGTATTTT
-	TRBV19	TRBJ1-1	-	CASSSPGTSNTEAFF	TGTGCCAGTAGTTCCCCCGGGACATCGAACACTGAAGCTTTCTTT
-	TRBV18	TRBJ1-4	-	CASSPRVGEKLFF	TGTGCCAGCTCACCACGAGTAGGCGAAAAACTGTTTTTT
few	TRBV2	TRBJ2-6	TRBD1	CASSRTGGSGANVLTF	TGTGCCAGCAGTAGAACAGGGGGCTCTGGGGCCAACGTCCTGACTTTC
-	TRBV6-4	TRBJ2-2	-	CASSEGHPGELFF	TGTGCCAGCAGTGAGGGACACCCCGGGGAGCTGTTTTTT
few	TRBV7-9	TRBJ1-3	-	CASSYSPRRGNTIYF	TGTGCCAGCAGCTACTCGCCTAGAAGGGGAAACACCATATATTTT
-	TRBV28	TRBJ1-5	TRBD1	CASSTRGRGVKSNQPQHF	TGTGCCAGCAGTACCCGCGGCAGGGGGGTTAAAAGCAATCAGCCCCAGCATTTT
-	TRBV12-5	TRBJ2-1	TRBD1	CASGLPQGAYNEQFF	TGTGCTAGTGGGCTCCCTCAGGGGGCCTACAATGAGCAGTTCTTC
once	TRBV13	TRBJ2-5	-	CASSLGGGALETQYF	TGTGCCAGCAGCTTAGGTGGGGGGGCCTTGGAGACCCAGTACTTC
large	TRBV3-1/TRBV3-2	TRBJ2-1	-	CASSHRPDGNEQFF	TGTGCCAGCAGCCATCGACCAGACGGCAATGAGCAGTTCTTC